This T cell receptor (beta chain) derives from a study of T cells in Graves' hyperthyroidism and ophthalmopathy. Study overall: Peripheral blood specimens were obtained at initial diagnosis, prior to any treatment. General observations from the study: Prediction of ophthalmopathy progression came a median approximately 6.6 months pre-onset.

The study included ophthalmopathy patients with Clinical Activity Score at least 3, NOSPECS grade at least 4 and duration under 3 months. Patients were excluded for uncontrolled infection, other autoimmune disease, pregnancy or lactation. There were TCR beta CDR3 regions amplified from RNA transcripts. Researchers ran a first-round RT-PCR on the TCR CDR3 using the HTBI primer set. TCRdb reprocessed the multiplex PCR reads with MiXCR, giving one entry per CDR3 protein. The profile shows over 450,000 distinct CDR3 sequences, roughly 18% of them singletons. In this sample, this clonotype turned up a few times. The antigen is undetermined. The V segment lost 1 base and the J segment 7 bases; nucleotides outside the gene matches: 10. This CDR3 has 17 amino acids. Per the germline V gene, CDR1 is SGHAT and CDR2 is FQNNGV.

Sequencing was carried out using blood. The V gene is TRBV11-2, the J gene TRBJ1-6; 7 bases are a match to TRBD1. This receptor was taken from a woman younger than 35 with Graves' ophthalmopathy. The CDR3 is CASSLAIQTGSNSPLHF. The CDR3 region has the DNA TGTGCCAGCAGCTTAGCCATACAGACAGGGTCGAATTCACCCCTCCACTTT.